This T cell receptor beta chain is from a study of T cell repertoires in cytomegalovirus infection. Study-level information: A matching HLA type, together with CMV infection, was signaled by public TCR beta signatures.

Broader study findings: Of the TCR beta families, the public ones yielded a cumulative frequency that identified carriers of CMV plus the relevant HLA. Ex vivo responses were dominated by HLA-C-restricted CMV-specific TCR beta clonotypes.

This clonotype was counted between two and nine times. Its antigen is still unknown. V lost 3 bases and J lost 4; bases outside the gene matches: 3. The CDR3 contains 14 residues. Germline CDR1 is LNHNV and CDR2 is YYDKDF (reference sequence). TCRdb reprocessed the reads with MiXCR, giving one entry per CDR3 protein. The data show approximately 750,000 distinct CDR3 sequences, 35% to 45% seen once. The genes are TRBV15 and TRBJ2-7; 10 nucleotides match TRBD1. This sequence was found in a human donor in good health (CMV status not recorded). Some clones in this sample may be carry-over from other donors' samples. Sample: PBMCs. CDR3 DNA: TGTGCCACCAGCAGTGGACAGGGGGATTACGAGCAGTACTTC. This gives the protein CATSSGQGDYEQYF.